These 18 T cell receptor beta chains share one sample of origin, sequenced in a study of human T cells and chemical hapten exposure. Time point meaning: pre-sensitization, week 0. Noted treatment: therapeutic diphenylcyclopropenone sensitization with weekly scalp DPC. In TCRdb, the RACE reads were re-called with MiXCR into one record per CDR3 protein. The sample has some 250,000 distinct CDR3 sequences; approximately 8% are singletons. The sample here was whole blood, taken in connection with sensitization to the hapten diphenylcyclopropenone (DPC). The source of these receptors is a man between 18 and 35 years old with alopecia areata. Some clones in this sample may be carry-over from other donors' samples.

This clonotype was counted many times. This chain uses TRBV4-1 with TRBJ2-3, with a tentative D call TRBD1 (6 bases). The germline V gene has CDR1 MGHRA and CDR2 YSYEKL. Trimming took off 0 bases at V and 6 bases at J, with 10 bases between the two ends. This CDR3 has 14 amino acids. The CDR3 DNA is TGCGCCAGCAGCCAAGATCTTAGGGGGGATACGCAGTATTTT. Translating gives CASSQDLRGDTQYF.

The CDR3: CASSSPLAGGPGEQFF. In nucleotides, the CDR3 is TGTGCCAGCAGCTCTCCTCTAGCGGGGGGCCCCGGAGAGCAGTTCTTC. The rearrangement uses TRBV7-8 and TRBJ2-1; 11 bases match TRBD2. V shed 4 bases, J shed 10 bases, and the junction held 12 bases outside the gene matches. There are 16 residues in the CDR3. In germline, CDR1 is SGHVS, CDR2 FQNEAQ. The variable domain in full, with the rest retrieved from reference TRBV7-8 and TRBJ2-1, is GAGVSQSPRYKVAKRGQDVALRCDPISGHVSLFWYQQALGQGPEFLTYFQNEAQLDKSGLPSDRFFAERPEGSVSTLKIQRTQQEDSAVYLCASSSPLAGGPGEQFFGPGTRLTVL.

The sample holds a few counts of this clonotype. This chain links TRBV6-2 or TRBV6-3 with TRBJ2-3; possibly TRBD1 for D (5 bases). The CDR3 spans 16 residues. Deletions cut 0 bases from V and 2 bases from J, with 12 bases between. Germline V gene lookup returns CDR1 MNHEY and CDR2 SVGEGT. CDR3 loop: CASSYSATDVTDTQYF. DNA for the CDR3: TGTGCCAGCAGTTACTCGGCGACAGACGTCACAGATACGCAGTATTTT.

This clonotype was recorded at least ten times. The chain links TRBV5-1 to TRBJ2-3; the D call may be TRBD1 or TRBD2 (6 bases each). The CDR3 extends over 14 amino acids. From germline, CDR1 is SGHRS and CDR2 YFSETQ. Trimming pared 10 bases from V and 5 bases from J, leaving 20 bases between. The CDR3 DNA follows: TGCGCCTCTCACTTCGGGGGCTTGGGAGATACGCAGTATTTT. This encodes CASHFGGLGDTQYF.

The sample holds a few counts of this clonotype. This chain connects TRBV28 to TRBJ2-7; D remains ambiguous. CDR1 is MDHEN, CDR2 SYDVKM, per germline. This CDR3 has 15 amino acids. V was clipped by 3 bases and J by 3 bases, with 15 bases between them. DNA of the CDR3: TGTGCCAGCAGTTTGCCGGGTATCGATAGCTACGAGCAGTACTTC. As protein: CASSLPGIDSYEQYF.

The sample holds many counts of this clonotype. The CDR3 DNA reads as TGTGCCAGCAGCCTCAGCTACACTGAAGCTTTCTTT. Translation gives CASSLSYTEAFF. The chain links TRBV12-3 or TRBV12-4 to TRBJ1-1; D ambiguous. The CDR3 has 12 residues. Trimming took off 6 bases at V and 3 bases at J, with 8 bases between the two ends.

Ten or more counts support this clonotype. The chain is built from TRBV28 and TRBJ1-4; D not certain. The CDR3 has 11 residues. The germline CDR1 and CDR2 sequences are MDHEN and SYDVKM. CDR3 amino acids: CVTSSNEKLFF. CDR3 bases: TGTGTCACCTCTTCTAATGAAAAACTGTTTTTT. Variable domain in full (rest from reference TRBV28 and TRBJ1-4): DVKVTQSSRYLVKRTGEKVFLECVQDMDHENMFWYRQDPGLGLRLIYFSYDVKMKEKGDIPEGYSVSREKKERFSLILESASTNQTSMYLCVTSSNEKLFFGSGTQLSVL.

This clonotype was observed many times. The chain carries TRBV5-4 and TRBJ2-7; D remains ambiguous. V was pared by 2 bases and J by 4 bases, with 4 bases between. Germline CDR1 reads SGHNT; CDR2 reads YYREEE (reference sequence). This CDR3 comprises 11 residues. The CDR3 DNA reads as TGTGCCAGCAGCTTCGGTTACGAGCAGTACTTC. This gives the protein CASSFGYEQYF.

This clonotype occurred a few times. V and J are TRBV14 and TRBJ1-1; TRBD1 agrees at 9 bases. Germline V gives CDR1 SGHDN, CDR2 FVKESK. The V segment lost 6 bases and the J segment 5 bases; nucleotides outside the gene matches: 7. This CDR3 region has 14 residues. The CDR3 DNA is TGTGCCAGCAGAAAGACAGGGGGTGAAACTGAAGCTTTCTTT. Translated: CASRKTGGETEAFF.

In this sample, this clonotype turned up a few times. The chain has TRBV20-1 and TRBJ1-1; D call uncertain. Germline CDR1 reads DFQATT; CDR2 reads SNEGSKA (reference sequence). The CDR3 runs to 12 residues. The V gene lost 6 bases and the J gene lost 5 bases, with 13 bases spanning the gap. The DNA of the CDR3 is TGCAGTGCCCCAAGGGCGGGAACTGAAGCTTTCTTT. This encodes CSAPRAGTEAFF.

In this sample, this clonotype turned up a few times. The gene calls are TRBV7-3 and TRBJ2-1; TRBD1 matches 11 bases. The CDR3 runs 14 residues. Trimming cost V 4 bases and J 9 bases; bases outside gene matches: 5. Germline assignment: CDR1 SGHTA and CDR2 FQGTGA. CDR3 in amino acids: CASSSDRGLGEQFF. For the CDR3, the DNA is TGTGCCAGCAGCTCGGACAGGGGGCTGGGTGAGCAGTTCTTC.

The rearrangement joins TRBV7-3 to TRBJ2-2, with TRBD1 as a possible D gene (6 bases). The V end was cut by 4 bases, the J end by 5 bases, with 14 bases between. The CDR3 length is 15 residues. The V gene's germline CDR1 is SGHTA and CDR2 FQGTGA. The CDR3 sequence is CASSSSGTQTGELFF. The CDR3 DNA sequence: TGTGCCAGCAGCTCCTCCGGGACACAGACCGGGGAGCTGTTTTTT.

The table lists this clonotype with a few counts. The J gene is TRBJ2-7, the V gene TRBV12-3 or TRBV12-4; 10 bases match TRBD2. CDR3 length: 16 residues. V was pared by 4 bases and J by 2 bases, with 8 bases of the junction left unmatched. This CDR3 is CASSYGSSGGPYEQYF. DNA of the CDR3: TGTGCCAGCAGTTATGGGTCTAGCGGGGGACCCTACGAGCAGTACTTC.

A few counts support this clonotype. This rearrangement joins TRBV2 to TRBJ2-5; TRBD1 might be the D (5 bases). The germline gives CDR1 SNHLY, CDR2 FYNNEI. V was cut by 3 bases and J by 5 bases, with 10 bases left in between. The length of the CDR3 is 13 residues. Here the CDR3 reads CASSEQGAETQYF. The CDR3 DNA sequence: TGTGCCAGCAGTGAGCAGGGTGCCGAGACCCAGTACTTC.

In its sample, this clonotype was seen a few times. The gene calls are TRBV7-2 and TRBJ2-5; TRBD2 agrees at 9 bases. J lost 4 bases, V lost 2 bases, and 8 bases had no gene match. The CDR3 runs 16 residues. The V gene's germline CDR1 is SGHTA and CDR2 FQGNSA. CDR3 DNA: TGTGCCAGCAGCTTACAAGCGGGGGGTCCCACAGAGACCCAGTACTTC. It codes for CASSLQAGGPTETQYF.

This clonotype was recorded a few times. The chain has TRBV28 and TRBJ2-5; D unresolved. The germline V gene has CDR1 MDHEN and CDR2 SYDVKM. The CDR3 has 12 residues. The ends were cut back, 6 bases at V and 1 base at J, with 6 bases in the middle. CDR3 loop: CASRQSQETQYF. The CDR3 DNA reads TGTGCCAGCAGACAGAGCCAAGAGACCCAGTACTTC.

In its sample, this clonotype was seen a few times. The chain employs TRBV29-1 and TRBJ1-5, with 9 positions matching TRBD1. CDR3 size: 15 residues. Germline-derived CDR1 and CDR2 are SQVTM and ANQGSEA. The trim removed 7 bases at V and 3 bases at J, leaving 10 bases unmatched. As DNA, the CDR3 is TGCAGCGCCTCCGAGGGACAGGGCCTCAATCAGCCCCAGCATTTT. Translating it yields CSASEGQGLNQPQHF.

This clonotype was recorded at least ten times. The V gene is TRBV2, the J gene TRBJ1-1; 8 positions match TRBD1. CDR1 is SNHLY, CDR2 FYNNEI, per germline. Trimming took 1 base from V and 7 from J; bases not matched to a gene: 2. The CDR3 spans 13 residues. The CDR3 here is CASSEGQGSEAFF. The CDR3 bases are TGTGCCAGCAGTGAAGGACAGGGGAGTGAAGCTTTCTTT.